The 3 T cell receptor beta chains below come from one sample, sequenced in a study of neurological immune-mediated disorders. TCRdb re-analysed the 5' RACE reads in MiXCR, keeping a single row per CDR3 protein. Of tens of thousands of distinct CDR3 sequences in the sample, nearly 6.5% are singletons; the top ten hold around 0.57%. Sequencing was carried out using CD4+ T cells from blood. These receptors were taken from a woman aged 35 to 49 in good health.

This clonotype was recorded at least ten times. The J gene is TRBJ1-1, the V gene TRBV5-1; no clear D. V lost 0 bases to trimming and J lost 6 bases, with 12 bases between them. The CDR3 has 14 amino acids. CDR1 SGHRS and CDR2 YFSETQ come from the germline V gene. In DNA, the CDR3 is TGCGCCAGCAGCTTGGAAGGGCGGCCGGCTGAAGCTTTCTTT. Translating it yields CASSLEGRPAEAFF.

The chain has TRBV3-1 and TRBJ2-3, with D hard to call. V shed 2 bases and J shed 0 bases, with 9 bases lying between them. The CDR3 contains 15 residues. Germline V gene lookup returns CDR1 LGHDT and CDR2 YNNKEL (reference sequence). In DNA form, the CDR3 reads TGTGCCAGCAGCCAATTTCCGGGCAGCACAGATACGCAGTATTTT. Protein product: CASSQFPGSTDTQYF.

In this sample, this clonotype turned up many times. The gene calls are TRBV7-2 and TRBJ2-7; D not certain. CDR3 length equals 15 residues. With 5 bases removed from V and 2 bases from J, the gap between germline ends came to 16 bases. Germline lookup yields CDR1 SGHTA and CDR2 FQGNSA. The CDR3 DNA reads TGTGCCAGCAGCCGAGGACGAGGCTTGACCTACGAGCAGTACTTC. Its translation is CASSRGRGLTYEQYF.